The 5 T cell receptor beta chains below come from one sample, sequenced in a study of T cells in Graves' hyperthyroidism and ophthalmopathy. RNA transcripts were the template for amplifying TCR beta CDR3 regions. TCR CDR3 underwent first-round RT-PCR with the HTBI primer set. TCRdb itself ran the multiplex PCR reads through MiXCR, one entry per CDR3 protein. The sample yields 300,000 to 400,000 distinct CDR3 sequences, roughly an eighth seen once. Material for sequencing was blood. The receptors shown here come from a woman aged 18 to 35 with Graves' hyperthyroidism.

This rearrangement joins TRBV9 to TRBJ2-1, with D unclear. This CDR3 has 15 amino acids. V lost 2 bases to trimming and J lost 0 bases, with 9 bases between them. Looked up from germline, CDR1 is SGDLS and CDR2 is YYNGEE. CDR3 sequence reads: CASSVGVVSYNEQFF. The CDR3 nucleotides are TGTGCCAGCAGCGTCGGAGTAGTCTCCTACAATGAGCAGTTCTTC.

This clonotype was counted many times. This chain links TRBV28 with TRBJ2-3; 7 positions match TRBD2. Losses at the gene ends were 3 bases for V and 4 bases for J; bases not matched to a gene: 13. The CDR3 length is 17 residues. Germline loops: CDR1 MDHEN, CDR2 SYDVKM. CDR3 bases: TGTGCCAGCAGTTTGGTTGCTAGCGGTAGGAAAGCAGATACGCAGTATTTT. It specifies CASSLVASGRKADTQYF.

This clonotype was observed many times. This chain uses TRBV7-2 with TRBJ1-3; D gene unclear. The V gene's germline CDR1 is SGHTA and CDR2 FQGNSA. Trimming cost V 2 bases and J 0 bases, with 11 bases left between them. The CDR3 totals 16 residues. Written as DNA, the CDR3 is TGTGCCAGCAGCTTATCAGTGAGGAGCTCTGGAAACACCATATATTTT. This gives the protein CASSLSVRSSGNTIYF.

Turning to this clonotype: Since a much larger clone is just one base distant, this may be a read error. The CDR3: CASSGTDRGAWASEQFF. CDR3 DNA sequence: TGTGCCAGCAGCGGAACGGACCGGGGGGCATGGGCGAGTGAGCAGTTCTTC. This sequence joins TRBV9 and TRBJ2-1; D possibly corresponds to TRBD2 (7 bases). V was trimmed by 3 bases and J by 9 bases, leaving 25 bases between them. The CDR3 loop spans 17 amino acids. Germline CDR1 reads SGDLS; CDR2 reads YYNGEE.

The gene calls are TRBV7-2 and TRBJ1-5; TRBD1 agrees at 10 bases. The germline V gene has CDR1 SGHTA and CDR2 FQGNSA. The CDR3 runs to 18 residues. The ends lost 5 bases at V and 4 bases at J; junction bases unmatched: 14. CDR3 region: CASSRSVETGGRNQPQHF. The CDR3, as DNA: TGTGCCAGCAGCAGATCTGTTGAGACAGGGGGCCGTAATCAGCCCCAGCATTTT. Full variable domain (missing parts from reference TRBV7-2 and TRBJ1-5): GAGVSQSPSNKVTEKGKDVELRCDPISGHTALYWYRQSLGQGLEFLIYFQGNSAPDKSGLPSDRFSAERTGGSVSTLTIQRTQQEDSAVYLCASSRSVETGGRNQPQHFGDGTRLSIL.